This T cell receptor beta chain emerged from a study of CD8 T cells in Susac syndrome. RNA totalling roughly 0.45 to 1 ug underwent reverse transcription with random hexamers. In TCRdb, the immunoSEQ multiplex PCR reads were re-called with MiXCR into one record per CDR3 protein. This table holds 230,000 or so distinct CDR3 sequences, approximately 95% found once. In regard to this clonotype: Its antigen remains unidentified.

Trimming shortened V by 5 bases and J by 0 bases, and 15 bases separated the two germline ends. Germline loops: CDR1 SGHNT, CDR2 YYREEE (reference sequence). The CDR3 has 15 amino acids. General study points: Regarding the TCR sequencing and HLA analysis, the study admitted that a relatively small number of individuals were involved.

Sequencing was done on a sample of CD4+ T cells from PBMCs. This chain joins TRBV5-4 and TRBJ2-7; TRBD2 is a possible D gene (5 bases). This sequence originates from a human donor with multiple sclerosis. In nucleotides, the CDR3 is TGTGCCAGCAGTCCAGGACTTCTTAGCTCCTACGAGCAGTACTTC. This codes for CASSPGLLSSYEQYF.